The text below deals with one T cell receptor (beta chain). The sample is drawn from a study of blood T cell repertoires in COVID-19. Study as a whole: Both acute and convalescent COVID-19 samples were obtained from the United States, Italy and Spain. PBMCs, B-cell-depleted T cells, or T cells were the source of the cDNA or gDNA that made up the material.

Participant ages covered about 18 to 89 years across 25 or so US areas. Participants' reported clinical history set cohort assignment. This CDR3 region has 14 residues. V was pared by 3 bases and J by 7 bases, with 7 bases of the junction left unmatched. Germline lookup yields CDR1 SEHNR and CDR2 FQNEAQ (reference sequence). The protocol was immunoSEQ multiplex PCR, while the TCRdb copy is restricted to in-frame clones and leaves out a portion. The repertoire holds 150,000 to 200,000 clones, around 80% seen once, with roughly a sixth in the top ten. Sample: PBMCs or T cells enriched from blood (not recorded which). The chain couples TRBV7-9 to TRBJ1-2, with 8 nucleotides matching TRBD1. The sequence was collected from a woman aged 45-60 years with acute COVID-19. The CDR3 protein is CASSLIQGASGYTF. As DNA, the CDR3 is TGTGCCAGCAGCTTGATTCAGGGGGCAAGTGGCTACACCTTC.